The rows below give T cell receptor beta chains drawn from one sample of a study of T-cell reconstitution after alpha-beta-depleted transplantation in children. TCRdb re-derived calls from the PCR reads in MiXCR, one entry per CDR3 protein. This table has some 390,000 distinct CDR3 sequences, 20% appearing once. Material: PBMCs from the stem cell graft donor, obtained from the stem cell graft. These receptors originate from a human donor who donated a stem cell graft to a child with acute myeloid leukemia. Both conserved end residues are part of each CDR3. Size is omitted from some rows. Given values are once, few, many or a class for expanded clones.

v_call: TRBV10-3
j_call: TRBJ2-1
clone_size: few
cdr3_length: 16
cdr3_aa: CAISESDLKSYNEQFF

v_call: TRBV12-3/TRBV12-4
j_call: TRBJ1-1
clone_size: .
cdr3_length: 14
cdr3_aa: CASWFPRGYTEAFF

v_call: TRBV6-5
j_call: TRBJ1-1
clone_size: few
cdr3_length: 17
cdr3_aa: CASSYSTGGMRTTEAFF

v_call: TRBV15
j_call: TRBJ2-7
clone_size: few
cdr3_length: 13
cdr3_aa: CATSRVSVDEQYF

v_call: TRBV10-3
j_call: TRBJ2-7
clone_size: many
cdr3_length: 14
cdr3_aa: CAIRPGQGAYEQYF

v_call: TRBV27
j_call: TRBJ2-2
clone_size: .
cdr3_length: 17
cdr3_aa: CASSFIGTGGAGGELFF

v_call: TRBV29-1
j_call: TRBJ2-3
clone_size: many
cdr3_length: 14
cdr3_aa: CSVAGLAPTDTQYF

v_call: TRBV12-3/TRBV12-4
j_call: TRBJ1-1
clone_size: .
cdr3_length: 14
cdr3_aa: CASSLRSGNTEAFF

v_call: TRBV7-9
j_call: TRBJ2-1
clone_size: .
cdr3_length: 17
cdr3_aa: CASSLQTGPGPYNEQFF

v_call: TRBV25-1
j_call: TRBJ2-1
clone_size: few
cdr3_length: 15
cdr3_aa: CASSEFSGGGDEQFF

v_call: TRBV6-2/TRBV6-3
j_call: TRBJ2-1
clone_size: .
cdr3_length: 16
cdr3_aa: CASINFSGPKNREQFF

v_call: TRBV11-2
j_call: TRBJ1-1
clone_size: .
cdr3_length: 15
cdr3_aa: CASSVGDPGNTEAFF

v_call: TRBV12-3/TRBV12-4
j_call: TRBJ2-7
clone_size: .
cdr3_length: 14
cdr3_aa: CASSSSLAGGEQYF

v_call: TRBV7-2
j_call: TRBJ2-5
clone_size: .
cdr3_length: 14
cdr3_aa: CASSLYTGDETQYF

v_call: TRBV20-1
j_call: TRBJ2-1
clone_size: many
cdr3_length: 16
cdr3_aa: CSARALAGASYNEQFF

v_call: TRBV7-9
j_call: TRBJ1-5
clone_size: few
cdr3_length: 14
cdr3_aa: CASSLGGPNQPQHF

v_call: TRBV7-9
j_call: TRBJ2-5
clone_size: few
cdr3_length: 16
cdr3_aa: CASSLKQGRTKETQYF

v_call: TRBV5-6
j_call: TRBJ2-7
clone_size: .
cdr3_length: 15
cdr3_aa: CASSLIGRALYEQYF

v_call: TRBV5-1
j_call: TRBJ1-5
clone_size: few
cdr3_length: 13
cdr3_aa: CASSIRGDQPQHF

v_call: TRBV29-1
j_call: TRBJ2-3
clone_size: many
cdr3_length: 16
cdr3_aa: CSVEGFNGRARDTQYF

v_call: TRBV20-1
j_call: TRBJ1-6
clone_size: many
cdr3_length: 14
cdr3_aa: CSARPGTGASPLHF

v_call: TRBV5-1
j_call: TRBJ1-1
clone_size: .
cdr3_length: 14
cdr3_aa: CASSLHNRGTEAFF

v_call: TRBV7-9
j_call: TRBJ2-5
clone_size: few
cdr3_length: 15
cdr3_aa: CASSLSAAHQETQYF

v_call: TRBV12-3/TRBV12-4
j_call: TRBJ1-2
clone_size: .
cdr3_length: 15
cdr3_aa: CASSSGDGLNYGYTF

v_call: TRBV25-1
j_call: TRBJ1-6
clone_size: .
cdr3_length: 15
cdr3_aa: CASRATGAVRSPLHF

v_call: TRBV28
j_call: TRBJ2-3
clone_size: .
cdr3_length: 16
cdr3_aa: CTSSSNREGGTDTQYF

v_call: TRBV29-1
j_call: TRBJ2-3
clone_size: few
cdr3_length: 12
cdr3_aa: CSVEEGKDTQYF

v_call: TRBV5-6
j_call: TRBJ1-5
clone_size: .
cdr3_length: 15
cdr3_aa: CASSQYQGANQPQHF

v_call: TRBV29-1
j_call: TRBJ2-1
clone_size: many
cdr3_length: 15
cdr3_aa: CSVGLTSASYNEQFF

v_call: TRBV5-1
j_call: TRBJ2-7
clone_size: .
cdr3_length: 13
cdr3_aa: CASSSPGQIEQYF

v_call: TRBV29-1
j_call: TRBJ1-1
clone_size: .
cdr3_length: 12
cdr3_aa: CSVEVTDYGAFF

v_call: TRBV27
j_call: TRBJ2-5
clone_size: many
cdr3_length: 15
cdr3_aa: CASRPGLAAFPTQYF

v_call: TRBV6-2/TRBV6-3
j_call: TRBJ2-1
clone_size: .
cdr3_length: 15
cdr3_aa: CASSYSGRALNEQFF

v_call: TRBV4-3
j_call: TRBJ2-1
clone_size: .
cdr3_length: 15
cdr3_aa: CASSQDFKSYNEQFF

v_call: TRBV29-1
j_call: TRBJ2-7
clone_size: .
cdr3_length: 14
cdr3_aa: CSVRTSGSAYEQYF

v_call: TRBV20-1
j_call: TRBJ1-4
clone_size: .
cdr3_length: 10
cdr3_aa: CSAEREKLFF

v_call: TRBV27
j_call: TRBJ2-5
clone_size: .
cdr3_length: 14
cdr3_aa: CASSLGQNGETQYF

v_call: TRBV20-1
j_call: TRBJ2-3
clone_size: few
cdr3_length: 16
cdr3_aa: CSADPWDRGFPDTQYF

v_call: TRBV5-1
j_call: TRBJ2-5
clone_size: few
cdr3_length: 14
cdr3_aa: CASSLPQDQETQYF

v_call: TRBV6-5
j_call: TRBJ2-7
clone_size: many
cdr3_length: 13
cdr3_aa: CASSTSRGYEQYF

v_call: TRBV7-2
j_call: TRBJ1-1
clone_size: .
cdr3_length: 15
cdr3_aa: CASSLGGQGSTEAFF

v_call: TRBV10-1
j_call: TRBJ2-1
clone_size: few
cdr3_length: 15
cdr3_aa: CASSEAVNSYNEQFF

v_call: TRBV15
j_call: TRBJ2-1
clone_size: many
cdr3_length: 20
cdr3_aa: CATSLTGTSGRSSSYNEQFF

v_call: TRBV12-3/TRBV12-4
j_call: TRBJ2-2
clone_size: few
cdr3_length: 13
cdr3_aa: CASSPTAAGELFF

v_call: TRBV20-1
j_call: TRBJ1-5
clone_size: many
cdr3_length: 14
cdr3_aa: CSARGQNSNQPQHF

v_call: TRBV2
j_call: TRBJ2-5
clone_size: .
cdr3_length: 13
cdr3_aa: CASSEYSEETQYF

v_call: TRBV29-1
j_call: TRBJ2-7
clone_size: many
cdr3_length: 14
cdr3_aa: CSTKGQGDSYEQYF

v_call: TRBV12-3/TRBV12-4
j_call: TRBJ2-7
clone_size: .
cdr3_length: 15
cdr3_aa: CASSLQPAGKYEQYF

v_call: TRBV29-1
j_call: TRBJ2-5
clone_size: few
cdr3_length: 13
cdr3_aa: CSVGYRDQETQYF

v_call: TRBV5-1
j_call: TRBJ1-5
clone_size: many
cdr3_length: 14
cdr3_aa: CASSTGTGDQPQHF

v_call: TRBV14
j_call: TRBJ2-7
clone_size: .
cdr3_length: 17
cdr3_aa: CASSQDISPGYSYEQYF